This record looks at one T cell receptor beta chain sequence and its context. This CDR3 is built from 11 residues. Germline lookup yields CDR1 MNHEY and CDR2 SVGEGT. V lost 5 bases to trimming and J lost 6 bases, with 6 bases between them. This sample stems from a study of early T cells in non-severe SARS-CoV-2 infection. Attachment of unique molecular identifiers was made to individual cDNA molecules. TCRdb reanalysed the 5' RACE reads using MiXCR and keeps one entry per CDR3 protein. The sample records tens of thousands of distinct CDR3 sequences, approximately 11% being singletons. The chain has TRBV6-2 or TRBV6-3 and TRBJ2-3; D unclear. Specimen: whole blood. The sequence came from an adult who was a healthcare worker with PCR-confirmed SARS-CoV-2 infection or an uninfected control (not recorded which). The CDR3 here is CASSNGDTQYF. CDR3 bases: TGTGCCAGCAGTAATGGGGATACGCAGTATTTT.